Below, 29 T cell receptor beta chains from the same sample are listed, as sequenced in a study of blood T cells in healthy people across ages. The second PCR ran about 6 to 12 cycles with a sample-barcoded 5' primer and J-beta primers. Each CDR3 protein is one row after TCRdb ran MiXCR on the 5' RACE reads. The table records 2 million or so distinct CDR3 sequences, less than 50% of them present only once. Specimen: blood. These receptors were collected from a woman aged 40 to 50 in good health.

This clonotype was found many times. The chain is built from TRBV7-2 and TRBJ2-7, with D maybe TRBD1 (6 bases). Per the germline V gene, CDR1 is SGHTA and CDR2 is FQGNSA. The CDR3 totals 14 residues. Trimming removed 5 bases from V and 3 bases from J, with 14 bases in between. CDR3 nucleotide sequence: TGTGCCAGCAGCGTCGACAGGATGGTCTACGAGCAGTACTTC. Encoded protein: CASSVDRMVYEQYF.

This clonotype was found many times. The CDR3 sequence: CATSGLSWGNEQFF. CDR3 sequence (DNA): TGTGCCACCAGTGGACTTTCATGGGGCAATGAGCAGTTCTTC. V is TRBV24-1 and J is TRBJ2-1; D is uncertain. Germline CDR1 KGHDR, CDR2 SFDVKD. V lost 5 bases to trimming and J lost 6 bases, with 13 bases between them. The CDR3 runs to 14 residues.

The chain combines TRBV7-2 with TRBJ2-5, with TRBD2 identical over 7 bases. V gave up 7 bases and J gave up 5 bases; unmatched junction bases: 10. This CDR3 has 14 residues. Germline-derived CDR1 and CDR2 are SGHTA and FQGNSA. CDR3 in amino acids: CASIRNAGVETQYF. DNA of the CDR3: TGTGCCAGCATTCGGAATGCGGGGGTGGAGACCCAGTACTTC.

Here the CDR3 reads CASRPILNEKLFF. The CDR3 DNA follows: TGTGCCAGCAGGCCGATCCTTAATGAAAAACTGTTTTTT. The V and J genes are TRBV27 and TRBJ1-4; D call uncertain. Trimming pared 6 bases from V and 4 bases from J, leaving 9 bases between. Germline V gene lookup returns CDR1 MNHEY and CDR2 SMNVEV (reference sequence). CDR3 length: 13 amino acids. The full variable domain, rest sourced from reference TRBV27 and TRBJ1-4, is EAQVTQNPRYLITVTGKKLTVTCSQNMNHEYMSWYRQDPGLGLRQIYYSMNVEVTDKGDVPEGYKVSRKEKRNFPLILESPSPNQTSLYFCASRPILNEKLFFGSGTQLSVL.

This rearrangement joins TRBV6-2 or TRBV6-3 to TRBJ2-5, with unresolved D. Germline-derived CDR1 and CDR2 are MNHEY and SVGEGT. CDR3 length: 12 residues. Trimming pared 6 bases from V and 5 bases from J, leaving 10 bases between. The CDR3 nucleotides read TGTGCCAGCAGGCCGCTTTACGAGACCCAGTACTTC. This encodes CASRPLYETQYF.

The J gene is TRBJ1-4, the V gene TRBV6-1, with 9 bases fitting TRBD1. The length of the CDR3 is 16 residues. CDR1 is MNHNS, CDR2 SASEGT, per germline. J was trimmed by 8 bases and V by 6 bases; bases with no gene match: 13. In DNA, the CDR3 is TGTGCCAGCAGCAAACCCCCGGGACAGGGTAACGAAAAACTGTTTTTT. As protein: CASSKPPGQGNEKLFF.

The chain employs TRBV28 and TRBJ2-2; D ambiguous. The CDR3 contains 12 residues. Germline lookup yields CDR1 MDHEN and CDR2 SYDVKM. V lost 6 bases and J 5 bases, leaving 7 bases between the germline ends. CDR3 in amino acids: CASSVLTGELFF. The CDR3 DNA follows: TGTGCCAGCAGCGTCCTAACCGGGGAGCTGTTTTTT.

This clonotype has ten or more counts. The rearrangement links TRBV29-1 to TRBJ2-7; the match to TRBD1 covers 10 bases. After removal of 2 bases from V and 6 bases from J, the junction contained 4 bases not matched to a gene. This CDR3 spans 13 amino acids. The germline gives CDR1 SQVTM, CDR2 ANQGSEA. The DNA for the CDR3 is TGCAGCGTTGAACGCGACAGGGGGCCCGAGCAGTACTTC. Protein sequence: CSVERDRGPEQYF.

The genes are TRBV20-1 and TRBJ2-2; TRBD2 matches 10 bases. CDR1 DFQATT and CDR2 SNEGSKA come from the germline V gene (reference sequence). The V gene end was trimmed by 2 bases and the J gene end by 3 bases; junction bases not matched to a gene: 6. The CDR3 covers 16 residues. Here the CDR3 DNA reads TGCAGTGCTAGAACAGCGGGGGGGGGACACACCGGGGAGCTGTTTTTT. This codes for CSARTAGGGHTGELFF.

This clonotype was seen a few times. This chain connects TRBV6-5 to TRBJ2-7; 7 nucleotides match TRBD1. Germline-derived CDR1 and CDR2 are MNHEY and SVGAGI. The CDR3 has 14 amino acids. The trim removed 6 bases at V and 1 base at J, leaving 6 bases unmatched. The CDR3 reads CASRRTGESYEQYF. In nucleotides, the CDR3 is TGTGCCAGCAGGCGTACAGGGGAGTCCTACGAGCAGTACTTC.

V usage is TRBV28 and J usage is TRBJ2-7; perhaps TRBD1 as D (6 bases). Trimming left V 6 bases short and J 7 bases short, with 25 bases between. This CDR3 spans 16 amino acids. Germline CDR1 reads MDHEN; CDR2 reads SYDVKM. The CDR3 protein is CASSSQGSGGLNEQYF. The CDR3 DNA reads as TGTGCCAGCAGCAGCCAGGGTAGTGGGGGCCTCAATGAGCAGTACTTC.

The V call is TRBV28, the J call TRBJ2-5, with TRBD1 identical over 8 bases. The DNA end is a closer match to TRBJ2-7, so the J assignment may be wrong. The CDR3 has 15 amino acids. Germline-derived CDR1 and CDR2 are MDHEN and SYDVKM. The CDR3 bases are TGTGCCAGCAGTTCGGACAGGGTAGAAACCTACGAGCAGTACTTC. This translates into CASSSDRVETYEQYF.

This clonotype was detected a few times. The chain recombines TRBV20-1 with TRBJ1-2, with D perhaps matching TRBD1 (6 bases). This CDR3 contains 12 residues. Germline V lookup: CDR1 DFQATT, CDR2 SNEGSKA (reference sequence). V was cut by 6 bases and J by 4 bases, with 12 bases left in between. CDR3 DNA sequence: TGCAGTGCACCGACAGGCCCCTATGGCTACACCTTC. This sequence encodes CSAPTGPYGYTF.

The rearrangement joins TRBV5-1 to TRBJ2-3; 7 bases fit TRBD2. V lost 0 bases, J lost 0 bases, and 10 bases stayed unmatched. The CDR3 contains 18 residues. Germline V gene lookup returns CDR1 SGHRS and CDR2 YFSETQ. The CDR3 loop is CASSLAFTGRGSTDTQYF. The DNA of the CDR3 is TGCGCCAGCAGCTTGGCCTTTACGGGGAGGGGCAGCACAGATACGCAGTATTTT.

This clonotype was counted a few times. The chain carries TRBV7-2 and TRBJ2-7; possible D gene TRBD1, 7 bases. V lost 6 bases and J lost 0, with 15 bases in between. Germline lookup yields CDR1 SGHTA and CDR2 FQGNSA. This CDR3 is built from 15 residues. The CDR3 sequence: CASRGGDRNSYEQYF. The CDR3 bases are TGTGCCAGCAGAGGAGGGGACAGAAACTCCTACGAGCAGTACTTC.

CDR3 nucleotide sequence: TGTGCCAGCAGCTTAGGAGGGACAGGGATGAAGCACATTCAGTACTTC. This gives the protein CASSLGGTGMKHIQYF. The V call is TRBV7-2, the J call TRBJ2-7; 9 positions match TRBD1. The J call may be mistaken, given a closer DNA end match to TRBJ2-4. Germline loops: CDR1 SGHTA, CDR2 FQGNSA. The CDR3 extends over 16 amino acids.

This clonotype showed up many times. The chain has TRBV13 and TRBJ2-3; D is perhaps TRBD2 (6 bases). The CDR3 runs to 15 residues. Trimming removed 4 bases at V and 1 base at J, with 12 bases between. From germline, CDR1 is PRHDT and CDR2 FYEKMQ (reference sequence). The CDR3, as DNA: TGTGCCAGCAGCTCTCGGGGCGGGGGCACAGATACGCAGTATTTT. Protein: CASSSRGGGTDTQYF.

The V gene is TRBV20-1, the J gene TRBJ2-7, with 7 bases matching TRBD1. V trimming: 6 bases; J trimming: 0 bases; junction bases outside the gene matches: 5. The CDR3 has 13 residues. In germline, CDR1 is DFQATT, CDR2 SNEGSKA (reference sequence). CDR3 in amino acids: CSAKDRSSYEQYF. The CDR3 nucleotides read TGCAGTGCCAAGGACAGGAGCTCCTACGAGCAGTACTTC.

This clonotype was picked up a small number of times. The gene calls are TRBV7-9 and TRBJ1-2; 7 nucleotides line up with TRBD1. Germline CDR1 SEHNR, CDR2 FQNEAQ (reference sequence). The trim removed 2 bases at V and 0 bases at J, leaving 6 bases unmatched. This CDR3 spans 16 amino acids. The CDR3 region is CASSLPAGTANYGYTF. CDR3 nucleotide sequence: TGTGCCAGCAGCTTACCGGCAGGGACAGCTAACTATGGCTACACCTTC.

This chain connects TRBV28 to TRBJ1-1; possible D gene TRBD1, 6 bases. The CDR3 sequence is 16 residues long. The germline V gene encodes CDR1 MDHEN and CDR2 SYDVKM. Trimming removed 7 bases from V and 3 bases from J, with 21 bases in between. As DNA, the CDR3 is TGTGCCAGCAATACCCGGGACACCAAGGGGGACACTGAAGCTTTCTTT. Protein: CASNTRDTKGDTEAFF.

Concerning this clonotype itself: The CDR3 does not close with the conserved phenylalanine or tryptophan, likely indicating a read error. The chain employs TRBV6-2 or TRBV6-3 and TRBJ2-3; 7 nucleotides agree with TRBD2. V dropped 5 bases and J dropped 5; count of bases not matched to a gene: 7. CDR1 and CDR2 (germline): MNHEY, SVGEGT. The CDR3 consists of 14 residues. CDR3 region: CASSDGGLVDTQYS. Here the CDR3 DNA reads TGTGCCAGCAGTGACGGGGGGTTGGTAGATACGCAGTATTCT.

This clonotype has just one count. The chain is built from TRBV7-9 and TRBJ2-3, with 8 bases identical to TRBD1. In germline, CDR1 is SEHNR, CDR2 FQNEAQ (reference sequence). CDR3 length equals 17 residues. Trimming removed 7 bases from V and 3 bases from J; junction bases left unmatched: 15. In nucleotides, the CDR3 is TGTGCCAGCACCAAACCAGAAGTGACAGGGGTGACAGATACGCAGTATTTT. It encodes CASTKPEVTGVTDTQYF.

The chain couples TRBV5-1 to TRBJ2-3; the D call may be TRBD1 or TRBD2 (5 bases each). Trimming stripped 3 bases from V and 4 bases from J, with 15 bases between. CDR1 SGHRS and CDR2 YFSETQ come from the germline V gene. The CDR3 sequence is 15 residues long. The CDR3 sequence is CASSYGTGEADTQYF. The DNA of the CDR3 is TGCGCCAGCAGCTACGGGACGGGTGAGGCAGATACGCAGTATTTT.

This clonotype came up a few times. CDR3 in amino acids: CASSPLLANGGREQYF. The CDR3 region has the DNA TGTGCCAGCAGCCCCCTCCTAGCTAACGGGGGAAGAGAGCAGTACTTC. The chain couples TRBV7-8 to TRBJ2-4; D perhaps matches TRBD2 (6 bases). The CDR3 runs to 16 residues. Trimming took off 5 bases at V and 13 bases at J, with 27 bases between the two ends. Germline V gene lookup returns CDR1 SGHVS and CDR2 FQNEAQ.

This sequence joins TRBV4-3 and TRBJ1-2; D is undetermined. The V end was cut by 0 bases, the J end by 7 bases, with 12 bases between. Germline V gene data show CDR1 as LGHNA and CDR2 as YSLEER. The CDR3 sequence is 14 residues long. CDR3 sequence (DNA): TGCGCCAGCAGCCAAGATGAACAGTACGGTGGCTACACCTTC. This translates into CASSQDEQYGGYTF.

This clonotype was observed a handful of times. V gene TRBV9 combines with J gene TRBJ2-5; D may be TRBD1 (6 bases). There are 15 residues in the CDR3. Per germline, CDR1 SGDLS and CDR2 YYNGEE. V lost 3 bases, J lost 5 bases, and 17 bases lay in between. The CDR3 nucleotides are TGTGCCAGCAGCGCAACCCCAGGGGCAGGGGAGACCCAGTACTTC. This encodes CASSATPGAGETQYF. Using reference TRBV9 and TRBJ2-5 for the parts outside the CDR3, the full variable domain is DSGVTQTPKHLITATGQRVTLRCSPRSGDLSVYWYQQSLDQGLQFLIQYYNGEERAKGNILERFSAQQFPDLHSELNLSSLELGDSALYFCASSATPGAGETQYFGPGTRLLVL.

The rearrangement joins TRBV11-2 to TRBJ1-1, with a weak D call TRBD1 (6 bases). The germline V gene encodes CDR1 SGHAT and CDR2 FQNNGV. The CDR3 totals 16 residues. Trimming cost V 5 bases and J 1 base, with 17 bases left between them. The CDR3 bases are TGTGCCAGCAGCCCGACAGGCATAGTAAAGAACACTGAAGCTTTCTTT. Residues: CASSPTGIVKNTEAFF.

In its sample, this clonotype was seen a few times. The chain has TRBV27 and TRBJ2-1; TRBD1 or TRBD2 may be the D gene (5 bases each). The germline gives CDR1 MNHEY, CDR2 SMNVEV (reference sequence). V was clipped by 2 bases and J by 7 bases, with 12 bases between them. The CDR3 contains 14 residues. The CDR3 DNA reads TGTGCCAGCAGTTTAGTTGGGGCGGGTAATGAGCAGTTCTTC. Residues: CASSLVGAGNEQFF.

This sequence joins TRBV15 and TRBJ1-4; 8 bases agree with TRBD1. J lost 3 bases, V lost 3 bases, and 3 bases had no gene match. The germline V gene encodes CDR1 LNHNV and CDR2 YYDKDF (reference sequence). CDR3 length: 15 amino acids. CDR3: CATSRDRAANEKLFF. DNA for the CDR3: TGTGCCACCAGCAGGGACAGGGCGGCTAATGAAAAACTGTTTTTT.